The 32 T cell receptor beta chains below were found in one sample sequenced in a study of beta chain features in type 1 diabetes. Study findings and constraints: Across all four CD4+ subsets, people with type 1 diabetes showed modestly shorter TCRB CDR3s.

Their target antigens are unknown. The authors reverse transcribed all of the isolated RNA, so sequencing captured expressed TCRB transcripts. Clones were sequenced by immunoSEQ multiplex PCR, and TCRdb holds only the in-frame ones, with some missing. Altogether approximately 250,000 clones are present, approximately 11% being singletons, with the ten largest covering around 0.017%. The source material was naive CD4+ T cells from blood. The receptors come from a man aged 30-40 years with type 1 diabetes.

The rearrangement uses TRBV12-5 and TRBJ2-3; TRBD1 matches at 7 bases. This CDR3 has 14 residues. CDR1 LGHNT and CDR2 FRNRAP come from the germline V gene. J was trimmed by 5 bases and V by 5 bases; bases with no gene match: 7. CDR3 nucleotides: TGTGCTAGTGGTCCGACAGGGTCGGGAGATACGCAGTATTTT. Its translation is CASGPTGSGDTQYF.

In its sample, this clone was seen a few times. This chain joins TRBV5-5 and TRBJ2-7, with D perhaps TRBD1 (6 bases). There are 15 residues in the CDR3. Germline V lookup: CDR1 SGHKS, CDR2 YYEKEE (reference sequence). V dropped 1 base and J dropped 0 bases, with 11 bases sitting between them. In DNA, the CDR3 is TGTGCCAGCAGCTTGTTCGGGACACACTCCTACGAGCAGTACTTC. This gives the protein CASSLFGTHSYEQYF.

The DNA for the CDR3 is TGTGCCAGCAGCTTCAAGCGGGGGAATTCACCCCTCCACTTT. Encoded protein: CASSFKRGNSPLHF. V gene TRBV5-4 combines with J gene TRBJ1-6; D may be TRBD1 (5 bases). V lost 2 bases, J lost 7 bases, and 10 bases lay in between. This CDR3 comprises 14 residues. Germline values: CDR1 SGHNT, CDR2 YYREEE (reference sequence).

The chain is built from TRBV6-4 and TRBJ1-1; D is undetermined. Germline CDR1 reads MRHNA; CDR2 reads SNTAGT. Between the trimmed V and J ends, which lost 10 bases and 0 bases, there was a span of 12 bases. The CDR3 contains 13 residues. As DNA, the CDR3 is TGTGCCACCTCTCGAGAGGTGAACACTGAAGCTTTCTTT. This sequence encodes CATSREVNTEAFF.

The chain has TRBV2 and TRBJ2-7; tentatively, D is TRBD1 (6 bases). Germline values: CDR1 SNHLY, CDR2 FYNNEI. The CDR3 loop spans 15 amino acids. V was cut by 6 bases and J by 7 bases, with 22 bases left in between. The DNA for the CDR3 is TGTGCCAGCAGGGTGGACAGCCTCTCCCGTCGAGAGCAGTACTTC. It is translated as CASRVDSLSRREQYF.

CDR3 in amino acids: CSVATGTGDSEQYF. The CDR3 DNA reads TGCAGCGTCGCTACCGGGACAGGGGATTCCGAGCAGTACTTC. The chain is built from TRBV29-1 and TRBJ2-7, with 10 bases fitting TRBD1. The V segment lost 6 bases and the J segment 6 bases; nucleotides outside the gene matches: 11. The CDR3 is 14 amino acids. CDR1 is SQVTM, CDR2 ANQGSEA, per germline.

This clone was found a few times. This chain uses TRBV6-5 with TRBJ1-1; 10 positions agree with TRBD1. The CDR3 is made up of 11 amino acids. From germline, CDR1 is MNHEY and CDR2 SVGAGI. V lost 8 bases and J lost 11; bases outside the gene matches: 5. CDR3 protein: CASRDRGTAFF. CDR3 DNA sequence: TGTGCCAGCCGGGACAGGGGTACGGCTTTCTTT.

This clone was seen a few times. This chain links TRBV4-3 with TRBJ2-5; TRBD1 agrees at 8 bases. The CDR3 is 14 amino acids. Germline trimming cut 3 bases from V and 2 bases from J; bases unmatched to any gene: 2. The germline V gene has CDR1 LGHNA and CDR2 YSLEER. DNA of the CDR3: TGCGCCAGCAGCCAGGACAGGGTTCAAGAGACCCAGTACTTC. Its protein is CASSQDRVQETQYF.

V is TRBV29-1 and J is TRBJ1-1; D unclear. The germline gives CDR1 SQVTM, CDR2 ANQGSEA. V was clipped by 3 bases and J by 4 bases, with 15 bases between them. This CDR3 is 14 amino acids long. This CDR3 reads CSVDSGGYGTEAFF. The CDR3 nucleotides read TGCAGCGTTGATTCGGGCGGGTACGGCACTGAAGCTTTCTTT.

This clone was seen a few times. This sequence joins TRBV7-9 and TRBJ2-7; 11 bases line up with TRBD2. Trimming cost V 1 base and J 3 bases; bases outside gene matches: 11. Per the germline V gene, CDR1 is SEHNR and CDR2 is FQNEAQ (reference sequence). CDR3 length: 18 residues. The CDR3, as DNA: TGTGCCAGCAGCTTAGGCCGAGGAACCGGGACTAGCGGCTACGAGCAGTACTTC. It translates to CASSLGRGTGTSGYEQYF. The variable domain in full, with the rest retrieved from reference TRBV7-9 and TRBJ2-7, is DTGVSQNPRHKITKRGQNVTFRCDPISEHNRLYWYRQTLGQGPEFLTYFQNEAQLEKSRLLSDRFSAERPKGSFSTLEIQRTEQGDSAMYLCASSLGRGTGTSGYEQYFGPGTRLTVT.

The chain recombines TRBV5-6 with TRBJ2-5, with D perhaps matching TRBD1 (6 bases). CDR1 and CDR2 (germline): SGHDT, YYEEEE. V lost 0 bases, J lost 9 bases, and 9 bases lay in between. CDR3 length: 12 amino acids. The DNA of the CDR3 is TGTGCCAGCAGCTTGGGGGGGCCGCCCCAGTACTTC. Amino acids: CASSLGGPPQYF.

The V and J genes are TRBV11-2 and TRBJ2-5; the D gene is possibly TRBD1 (6 bases). The CDR3 is 14 residues long. The germline CDR1 and CDR2 sequences are SGHAT and FQNNGV. The V and J ends lost 6 bases and 1 base respectively, with 12 bases between them. CDR3 bases: TGTGCCAGCAGTACGGGGACATTCCAAGAGACCCAGTACTTC. Residues: CASSTGTFQETQYF.

This chain links TRBV9 with TRBJ2-1; 13 bases fit TRBD2. This CDR3 region has 15 residues. Losses at the gene ends were 3 bases for V and 7 bases for J; bases not matched to a gene: 4. Germline CDR1 and CDR2: SGDLS and YYNGEE. For the CDR3, the DNA is TGTGCCAGCAGCGGAGGACTAGCGGGGGCAAATGAGCAGTTCTTC. It codes for CASSGGLAGANEQFF.

This rearrangement joins TRBV7-3 to TRBJ1-1; 7 nucleotides match TRBD1. Germline trimming cut 5 bases from V and 1 base from J; bases unmatched to any gene: 7. Germline loops: CDR1 SGHTA, CDR2 FQGTGA. This CDR3 region has 15 residues. The CDR3: CASSPHRGRNTEAFF. The CDR3 bases are TGTGCCAGCAGCCCCCACAGGGGAAGGAACACTGAAGCTTTCTTT.

As for this clone: At one end the junction does not follow the germline gene, possibly because of a read error. The rearrangement links TRBV29-1 to TRBJ1-5; perhaps TRBD1 as D (5 bases). The CDR3 loop spans 13 amino acids. The germline V gene encodes CDR1 SQVTM and CDR2 ANQGSEA. CDR3 bases: TGCAGCGTTGACATGGGGGGGAATCAACCCCAGCATTTT. Translated, it gives CSVDMGGNQPQHF.

This clone was recorded a few times. J is TRBJ1-2 and V is TRBV4-2, with 7 bases aligning to TRBD1. This CDR3 spans 14 amino acids. V lost 3 bases, J lost 1 base, and 2 bases stayed unmatched. Looked up from germline, CDR1 is LGHNA and CDR2 is YNFKEQ. The CDR3 sequence is CASSHRDSNYGYTF. The CDR3, as DNA: TGTGCCAGCAGCCACCGGGACAGTAACTATGGCTACACCTTC.

The rearrangement uses TRBV6-6 and TRBJ2-5; D not certain. V was pared by 0 bases and J by 2 bases, with 4 bases between. CDR3 length equals 13 residues. In germline, CDR1 is MNHNY, CDR2 SVGAGI (reference sequence). The CDR3 sequence: CASSYSQQETQYF. For the CDR3, the DNA is TGTGCCAGCAGTTACTCACAGCAAGAGACCCAGTACTTC.

This chain joins TRBV7-9 and TRBJ2-2, with TRBD1 matching over 7 bases. V was pared by 8 bases and J by 7 bases, with 13 bases of the junction left unmatched. From germline, CDR1 is SEHNR and CDR2 FQNEAQ (reference sequence). The CDR3 runs to 15 residues. Written as DNA, the CDR3 is TGTGCCAGCCGGGGTCCGAGACAGGGAATCGGGGAGCTGTTTTTT. It specifies CASRGPRQGIGELFF.

The table lists this clone with a few counts. This sequence joins TRBV7-2 and TRBJ2-7; D is uncertain. There are 14 residues in the CDR3. Per germline, CDR1 SGHTA and CDR2 FQGNSA. V lost 5 bases to trimming and J lost 1 base, with 12 bases between them. CDR3 DNA: TGTGCCAGCAGCGCACATACCCCTTCCTACGAGCAGTACTTC. It is translated as CASSAHTPSYEQYF. Supplemented by reference TRBV7-2 and TRBJ2-7, the full variable domain reads GAGVSQSPSNKVTEKGKDVELRCDPISGHTALYWYRQSLGQGLEFLIYFQGNSAPDKSGLPSDRFSAERTGGSVSTLTIQRTQQEDSAVYLCASSAHTPSYEQYFGPGTRLTVT.

This clone was observed a handful of times. J is TRBJ2-1 and V is TRBV5-1; the match to TRBD1 covers 8 bases. V was pared by 0 bases and J by 5 bases, with 4 bases of the junction left unmatched. Germline V gene lookup returns CDR1 SGHRS and CDR2 YFSETQ. The CDR3 length is 15 residues. CDR3 sequence reads: CASSLVQGAHNEQFF. In DNA form, the CDR3 reads TGCGCCAGCAGCTTGGTCCAGGGGGCCCACAATGAGCAGTTCTTC.

The chain links TRBV5-1 to TRBJ2-1, with TRBD2 matching over 8 bases. The CDR3 spans 15 residues. Germline CDR1 is SGHRS and CDR2 is YFSETQ. The J segment lost 5 bases and the V segment lost 2 bases, leaving 6 bases of the junction unmatched. The CDR3 loop is CASSLLGAGDNEQFF. The CDR3 nucleotides are TGCGCCAGCAGCTTATTAGGAGCGGGGGACAATGAGCAGTTCTTC.

V usage is TRBV7-9 and J usage is TRBJ1-2; TRBD1 matches at 7 bases. J was trimmed by 5 bases and V by 1 base; bases with no gene match: 7. CDR3 length: 15 residues. The germline CDR1 and CDR2 sequences are SEHNR and FQNEAQ (reference sequence). The CDR3 sequence is CASSLDRRGVYGYTF. The CDR3 DNA follows: TGTGCCAGCAGCTTAGATCGCAGGGGGGTGTATGGCTACACCTTC.

The rearrangement links TRBV19 to TRBJ2-1, with 12 bases matching TRBD2. The CDR3 loop spans 13 amino acids. The V gene's germline CDR1 is LNHDA and CDR2 SQIVND (reference sequence). CDR3 in amino acids: CFHLAGGFSEQFF. CDR3 nucleotides: TGTTTCCACCTAGCGGGGGGGTTTAGTGAGCAGTTCTTC.

In this sample, this clone turned up a few times. The chain is built from TRBV6-6 and TRBJ1-2; 7 bases line up with TRBD1. V lost 6 bases, J lost 2 bases, and 3 bases stayed unmatched. CDR1 is MNHNY, CDR2 SVGAGI, per germline (reference sequence). CDR3 size: 13 residues. This chain's CDR3 is CASSLQGNYGYTF. Here the CDR3 DNA reads TGTGCCAGCAGCCTACAGGGGAACTATGGCTACACCTTC.

This clone was counted a few times. This chain uses TRBV2 with TRBJ2-5; TRBD2 matches 12 bases. J lost 4 bases, V lost 6 bases, and 9 bases had no gene match. The CDR3 length is 16 residues. The germline V gene encodes CDR1 SNHLY and CDR2 FYNNEI. CDR3 loop: CASSAGLAGPRETQYF. The CDR3 DNA follows: TGTGCCAGCAGCGCTGGACTAGCGGGGCCGCGAGAGACCCAGTACTTC.

This clone was counted a few times. The sample contains more than one DNA sequence encoding this CDR3. This chain links TRBV29-1 with TRBJ2-3; D perhaps matches TRBD2 (7 bases). The germline CDR1 and CDR2 sequences are SQVTM and ANQGSEA. The V gene lost 3 bases and the J gene lost 1 base, with 11 bases spanning the gap. There are 14 residues in the CDR3. The CDR3 nucleotides read TGCAGCGTTGAGCGGGGGCAGGGCACAGATACGCAGTATTTT. Its protein is CSVERGQGTDTQYF.

This clone was seen a few times. J is TRBJ1-5 and V is TRBV9, with TRBD1 matching over 7 bases. The CDR3 is 13 amino acids. Per the germline V gene, CDR1 is SGDLS and CDR2 is YYNGEE. V was clipped by 4 bases and J by 7 bases; unmatched bases: 5. CDR3 DNA: TGTGCCAGCAGCTCAACAGGGGAACAGCCCCAGCATTTT. Its protein product is CASSSTGEQPQHF.

Notes on this clone: The sample holds other DNA sequences that translate to the same CDR3. The gene calls are TRBV29-1 and TRBJ1-1; tentative D call: TRBD1 (6 bases). From germline, CDR1 is SQVTM and CDR2 ANQGSEA. There are 12 residues in the CDR3. Between the trimmed V and J ends, which lost 5 bases and 0 bases, there was a span of 7 bases. CDR3 coding DNA: TGCAGCGTTACAGGGATGAACACTGAAGCTTTCTTT. It is translated as CSVTGMNTEAFF.

This sequence joins TRBV5-4 and TRBJ2-2, with TRBD1 matching over 12 bases. Germline V lookup: CDR1 SGHNT, CDR2 YYREEE (reference sequence). V trimming: 0 bases; J trimming: 7 bases; junction bases outside the gene matches: 7. The CDR3 contains 17 residues. The DNA of the CDR3 is TGTGCCAGCAGCTTGGGGGGGACAGGGGGCTTTCACGGGGAGCTGTTTTTT. It is translated as CASSLGGTGGFHGELFF.

The J gene is TRBJ2-7, the V gene TRBV7-2; 9 positions agree with TRBD1. The CDR3 is 14 residues long. The V gene end was trimmed by 3 bases and the J gene end by 3 bases; junction bases not matched to a gene: 3. CDR1 is SGHTA and CDR2 is FQGNSA in the germline V gene. The CDR3 coding sequence is TGTGCCAGCAGCTTTCAGGACAGGGGCTACGAGCAGTACTTC. Translation gives CASSFQDRGYEQYF.

CDR3 DNA: TGTGCCAGCAGCTCAAACACCGGGGAGCTGTTTTTT. It yields the protein CASSSNTGELFF. This rearrangement joins TRBV7-2 to TRBJ2-2, with no clear D. Deletions cut 4 bases from V and 2 bases from J, with 2 bases between. The germline V gene encodes CDR1 SGHTA and CDR2 FQGNSA. The CDR3 sequence is 12 residues long. The full variable domain, rest sourced from reference TRBV7-2 and TRBJ2-2, is GAGVSQSPSNKVTEKGKDVELRCDPISGHTALYWYRQSLGQGLEFLIYFQGNSAPDKSGLPSDRFSAERTGGSVSTLTIQRTQQEDSAVYLCASSSNTGELFFGEGSRLTVL.

This clone came up a few times. This sample includes further DNA sequences coding for the same CDR3. The rearrangement links TRBV5-1 to TRBJ2-5; tentatively, D is TRBD1 (5 bases). This CDR3 is built from 15 residues. Looked up from germline, CDR1 is SGHRS and CDR2 is YFSETQ. Trimming shortened V by 0 bases and J by 1 base, and 10 bases separated the two germline ends. CDR3 sequence: CASSLVGQGQETQYF. CDR3 bases: TGCGCCAGCAGCTTGGTAGGGCAGGGCCAAGAGACCCAGTACTTC. Filled out from reference TRBV5-1 and TRBJ2-5, the complete variable domain reads KAGVTQTPRYLIKTRGQQVTLSCSPISGHRSVSWYQQTPGQGLQFLFEYFSETQRNKGNFPGRFSGRQFSNSRSEMNVSTLELGDSALYLCASSLVGQGQETQYFGPGTRLLVL.